These 24 T cell receptor beta chains originate from one sample sequenced in a study of blood T cells in healthy people across ages. PCR was performed a second time for about 7 to 11 cycles using a sample-barcoded 5' primer and a J-beta primer mix. TCRdb reprocessed the 5' RACE reads with MiXCR, giving one entry per CDR3 protein. The table lists 700,000 or so distinct CDR3 sequences, about a fifth of them singletons. Sequencing was done on a sample of blood. Source of these receptors: a man in his sixties or seventies in good health.

This clonotype was counted only a few times. J is TRBJ2-7 and V is TRBV14; 9 bases are shared with TRBD1. V lost 2 bases and J lost 1; bases outside the gene matches: 6. The CDR3 runs to 16 residues. The germline gives CDR1 SGHDN, CDR2 FVKESK. The CDR3 sequence: CASSQYFGTGSYEQYF. CDR3 bases: TGTGCCAGCAGCCAATATTTCGGGACAGGGTCCTACGAGCAGTACTTC.

This sequence joins TRBV24-1 and TRBJ2-7, with TRBD1 matching 8 bases. The length of the CDR3 is 15 residues. The germline V gene has CDR1 KGHDR and CDR2 SFDVKD. The trim removed 2 bases at V and 2 bases at J, leaving 4 bases unmatched. CDR3 nucleotide sequence: TGTGCCACCAGTGATTCTATGGACAGGGCCTACGAGCAGTACTTC. This codes for CATSDSMDRAYEQYF.

This clonotype is a singleton in its sample. CDR3 bases: TGTGCCAGTAGTATAATACGGGTTATCAATCAGCCCCAGCATTTT. Amino acid sequence: CASSIIRVINQPQHF. This chain uses TRBV19 with TRBJ1-5, with no clear D. V lost 2 bases and J lost 3, with 11 bases in between. The CDR3 length is 15 residues. Per the germline V gene, CDR1 is LNHDA and CDR2 is SQIVND (reference sequence).

This sequence joins TRBV6-5 and TRBJ2-3; no reliable D call. The CDR3 has 15 residues. The germline CDR1 and CDR2 sequences are MNHEY and SVGAGI. The V end was cut by 0 bases, the J end by 2 bases, with 9 bases between. In DNA, the CDR3 is TGTGCCAGCAGTTACTCCTGGCCATCCACAGATACGCAGTATTTT. Translating gives CASSYSWPSTDTQYF.

V gene TRBV7-9 combines with J gene TRBJ1-6; D remains unclear. The germline CDR1 and CDR2 sequences are SEHNR and FQNEAQ (reference sequence). The CDR3 runs to 14 residues. V gave up 3 bases and J gave up 5 bases, with 8 bases separating them. CDR3 DNA: TGTGCCAGCAGCTTTTCACGGGATAATTCACCCCTCCACTTT. Residues: CASSFSRDNSPLHF. The variable domain in full, with the rest retrieved from reference TRBV7-9 and TRBJ1-6, is DTGVSQNPRHKITKRGQNVTFRCDPISEHNRLYWYRQTLGQGPEFLTYFQNEAQLEKSRLLSDRFSAERPKGSFSTLEIQRTEQGDSAMYLCASSFSRDNSPLHFGNGTRLTVT.

This clonotype came up a few times. The rearrangement uses TRBV2 and TRBJ1-5; D remains unclear. The V and J ends lost 6 bases and 1 base respectively, with 10 bases between them. Germline lookup yields CDR1 SNHLY and CDR2 FYNNEI. The CDR3 runs 14 residues. CDR3 bases: TGTGCCAGCAGGGCCGGGGAAAGCAATCAGCCCCAGCATTTT. Translated, it gives CASRAGESNQPQHF.

The chain has TRBV6-5 and TRBJ1-1, with unresolved D. With 6 bases removed from V and 4 bases from J, the gap between germline ends came to 12 bases. This CDR3 spans 13 amino acids. Germline V gene data show CDR1 as MNHEY and CDR2 as SVGAGI. The CDR3 is CASSPLSFTEAFF. CDR3 DNA sequence: TGTGCCAGCAGCCCACTTTCGTTCACTGAAGCTTTCTTT.

This clonotype has more than one count but fewer than ten. J is TRBJ2-1 and V is TRBV9; no clear D. The V gene's germline CDR1 is SGDLS and CDR2 YYNGEE. V gave up 4 bases and J gave up 8 bases, with 7 bases separating them. The CDR3 has 11 amino acids. Here the CDR3 reads CASSRAYEQFF. The CDR3, as DNA: TGTGCCAGCAGCCGAGCCTATGAGCAGTTCTTC. Full variable domain (missing parts from reference TRBV9 and TRBJ2-1): DSGVTQTPKHLITATGQRVTLRCSPRSGDLSVYWYQQSLDQGLQFLIQYYNGEERAKGNILERFSAQQFPDLHSELNLSSLELGDSALYFCASSRAYEQFFGPGTRLTVL.

This clonotype was observed a few times. V gene TRBV5-6 combines with J gene TRBJ2-7; the match to TRBD1 covers 8 bases. This CDR3 comprises 13 residues. Per the germline V gene, CDR1 is SGHDT and CDR2 is YYEEEE. With 4 bases clipped from V and 6 bases from J, the junction kept 6 bases outside the gene matches. The CDR3 loop reads CASSLGQVREQYF. In nucleotides, the CDR3 is TGTGCCAGCAGCCTGGGACAGGTTCGCGAGCAGTACTTC.

The rearrangement links TRBV12-3 or TRBV12-4 to TRBJ2-5, with 10 bases fitting TRBD2. V shed 7 bases, J shed 4 bases, and the junction held 9 bases outside the gene matches. The CDR3 extends over 15 amino acids. This CDR3 is CASTEPLAGAETQYF. CDR3 DNA: TGTGCCAGCACCGAACCCCTAGCGGGGGCAGAGACCCAGTACTTC.

A single count supports this clonotype. This sequence joins TRBV12-3 or TRBV12-4 and TRBJ2-5; D unclear. V lost 2 bases, J lost 3 bases, and 10 bases lay in between. This CDR3 is built from 14 residues. CDR3 in DNA: TGTGCCAGCAGTTTAAGGCCAGGCAAAGAGACCCAGTACTTC. Its translation is CASSLRPGKETQYF.

A few counts support this clonotype. V usage is TRBV5-4 and J usage is TRBJ2-2, with D perhaps TRBD1 or TRBD2 (5 bases each). The CDR3 has 15 residues. The V and J ends lost 1 base and 5 bases respectively, with 12 bases between them. Germline CDR1 reads SGHNT; CDR2 reads YYREEE (reference sequence). The CDR3 protein is CASSLRGAWTGELFF. CDR3 bases: TGTGCCAGCAGCTTGAGAGGGGCTTGGACCGGGGAGCTGTTTTTT.

This chain links TRBV6-2 or TRBV6-3 with TRBJ1-1; TRBD1 might be the D (5 bases). The germline V gene encodes CDR1 MNHEY and CDR2 SVGEGT. Trimming shortened V by 7 bases and J by 3 bases, and 9 bases separated the two germline ends. The CDR3 loop spans 12 amino acids. In DNA form, the CDR3 reads TGTGCCAGCAAGGAGGGGTACACTGAAGCTTTCTTT. This encodes CASKEGYTEAFF.

This clonotype was picked up a small number of times. The chain is built from TRBV20-1 and TRBJ1-2, with D possibly being TRBD1 (6 bases). V lost 7 bases to trimming and J lost 4 bases, with 13 bases between them. This CDR3 is built from 12 residues. Germline V gives CDR1 DFQATT, CDR2 SNEGSKA (reference sequence). As DNA, the CDR3 is TGCAGTGGAGAGGACAGTGGCTATGGCTACACCTTC. Amino acid sequence: CSGEDSGYGYTF.

In its sample, this clonotype was seen a few times. Relative to the germline gene, one junction end is altered; a read error may explain this. CDR3 sequence: CACSLDWQETQYF. Written as DNA, the CDR3 is TGTGCCTGCAGTCTAGACTGGCAAGAGACCCAGTACTTC. This rearrangement joins TRBV6-5 to TRBJ2-1; the D is unclear. The J call may be faulty, since TRBJ2-5 better matches the DNA end. This CDR3 contains 13 residues. Germline CDR1 reads MNHEY; CDR2 reads SVGAGI.

The chain recombines TRBV19 with TRBJ2-1; D gene unclear. This CDR3 has 16 amino acids. With 0 bases removed from V and 3 bases from J, the gap between germline ends came to 12 bases. Germline V CDR1 and CDR2: LNHDA, SQIVND (reference sequence). Written as DNA, the CDR3 is TGTGCCAGTAGTATAGACCCGAGGTCCCTCTACAATGAGCAGTTCTTC. This gives the protein CASSIDPRSLYNEQFF.

This clonotype has a count of ten or more. The CDR3 DNA reads TGTGCCAGCAGTTACTCGAGTTCCGGCTACACCTTC. It specifies CASSYSSSGYTF. This sequence joins TRBV6-6 and TRBJ1-2; D unclear. The CDR3 length is 12 residues. V was cut by 0 bases and J by 8 bases, with 7 bases left in between. CDR1 is MNHNY, CDR2 SVGAGI, per germline (reference sequence).

The rearrangement joins TRBV28 to TRBJ1-5; the D gene is possibly TRBD1 (5 bases). The V end lost 4 bases, the J end lost 5 bases, and 18 bases lay between the germline ends. Germline CDR1 and CDR2: MDHEN and SYDVKM. The CDR3 has 16 amino acids. The CDR3 nucleotides are TGTGCCAGCAGTTATACCGGGACGAACGGTTATCAGCCCCAGCATTTT. Amino acids: CASSYTGTNGYQPQHF.

This clonotype appeared a few times. The chain carries TRBV12-5 and TRBJ1-6; D ambiguous. The ends were cut back, 3 bases at V and 0 bases at J, with 9 bases in the middle. Germline CDR1 reads LGHNT; CDR2 reads FRNRAP. This CDR3 region has 16 residues. The CDR3 nucleotides read TGTGCTAGTGGTTTCGGTTCAACCTCCTATAATTCACCCCTCCACTTT. Translating gives CASGFGSTSYNSPLHF.

V usage is TRBV12-3 or TRBV12-4 and J usage is TRBJ2-5; maybe TRBD2 (6 bases). The CDR3 spans 13 residues. V was cut by 2 bases and J by 4 bases, with 8 bases left in between. The CDR3: CASSLQAGETQYF. CDR3 sequence (DNA): TGTGCCAGCAGTTTACAAGCGGGAGAGACCCAGTACTTC.

There are a few counts of this clonotype. The CDR3 sequence is CASRRTSGGANEQFF. The CDR3 DNA reads as TGTGCCAGCAGACGGACTAGCGGGGGGGCCAATGAGCAGTTCTTC. The V and J genes are TRBV12-3 or TRBV12-4 and TRBJ2-5; TRBD2 matches 15 bases. Near its end, the DNA agrees better with TRBJ2-1, so the J call may be wrong. This CDR3 region has 15 residues.

The V gene is TRBV5-1, the J gene TRBJ2-2; the match to TRBD2 covers 9 bases. J was trimmed by 7 bases and V by 4 bases; bases with no gene match: 8. CDR3 length: 15 residues. Germline-derived CDR1 and CDR2 are SGHRS and YFSETQ. This chain's CDR3 is CASSEASGMDGELFF. The CDR3 coding sequence is TGCGCCAGCAGCGAAGCTAGCGGGATGGACGGGGAGCTGTTTTTT.

The CDR3 nucleotides read TGCGCCACCAACCGGGACAGGACCGGGGAGCTGTTTTTT. Its translation is CATNRDRTGELFF. J is TRBJ2-2 and V is TRBV10-1; the match to TRBD1 covers 8 bases. The CDR3 covers 13 residues. The J segment lost 5 bases and the V segment lost 10 bases, leaving 6 bases of the junction unmatched. Germline CDR1 and CDR2: WNHNN and SYGVQD (reference sequence).

This clonotype was seen a few times. This chain links TRBV25-1 with TRBJ2-7; D is ambiguous. V lost 5 bases and J lost 4, with 15 bases in between. The CDR3 totals 14 residues. Germline CDR1 reads MGHDK; CDR2 reads SYGVNS. CDR3 bases: TGTGCCAGCAGTCCCCCGGGCAGAAAATACGAGCAGTACGTC. This encodes CASSPPGRKYEQYV.